This T cell receptor beta chain is from a study of Graves' ophthalmopathy and Graves' hyperthyroidism. Study-wide results and limits: A model built from 13 signatures distinguished ophthalmopathy from stable hyperthyroidism with 87.88% sensitivity and 81.08% specificity.

As the template, RNA transcripts were used to amplify TCR beta CDR3 regions. RT-PCR in the first round used HTBI primers; a second-round multiplex PCR followed. TCRdb re-derived calls from the multiplex PCR reads in MiXCR, one entry per CDR3 protein. The repertoire has 300,000 or so distinct CDR3 sequences, around a sixth of them found once; the top ten carry around 12%. This clonotype occurred many times. Its antigen is still unknown. If patients had other autoimmune diseases, uncontrolled infections, pregnancy or lactation, they were excluded. J was trimmed by 0 bases and V by 3 bases; bases with no gene match: 4. The CDR3 length is 17 residues.

Sequencing was performed on peripheral blood. The chain is built from TRBV12-3 or TRBV12-4 and TRBJ2-2; 10 positions agree with TRBD2. This receptor was identified in an adult man with Graves' ophthalmopathy. CDR3 in DNA: TGTGCCAGCAGTTTCTGGACTAGCGGACCGAACACCGGGGAGCTGTTTTTT. Amino acid sequence: CASSFWTSGPNTGELFF.